This T cell receptor beta chain appears in the sequencing data of a study of T cell responses to AZD1222 COVID-19 vaccine. Study observations and caveats: Unmutated variant regions reportedly attract nearly half of all spike-specific TCRs. Donors skewed white British and female; clonal diversity was possibly underestimated.

Germline V gene sequence: CDR1 MDHEN, CDR2 SYDVKM. The V segment lost 5 bases and the J segment 1 base; nucleotides outside the gene matches: 6. This CDR3 has 15 residues. Repertoires were generated with immunoSEQ multiplex PCR, while TCRdb's copy carries only in-frame clones and drops some. The table includes about 270,000 clones, about 94% detected once. For this clone: Its antigen remains unidentified.

This clonotype was obtained from an adult who received the AZD1222 COVID-19 vaccine. Sequencing used peripheral blood, obtained 28 days after the second AZD1222 dose. The rearrangement uses TRBV28 and TRBJ1-1; 8 nucleotides align to TRBD1. The CDR3 DNA reads TGTGCCAGCAGTCCCTACGGACAGGGGAACACTGAAGCTTTCTTT. Its translation is CASSPYGQGNTEAFF.